This TCR beta chain was captured by sequencing in a study of T cell clusters in autoimmune cytopenias. Whole-study findings and limits: TRB repertoire shifts in secondary cytopenia and chronic lymphocytic leukemia mostly reflected lymphoma, not autoimmunity. Clustering suggested that physiological T cell clusters were missing in primary autoimmune cytopenia patients.

One tube held mixed TRB-A and TRB-B primer pools for touch-down PCR. One entry per CDR3 protein, without DNA, is what TCRdb gives after re-calling the multiplex PCR reads. The specimen's table records 11,000 or so distinct CDR3 sequences. Notes on this clonotype: Its antigen is not known.

Germline loops: CDR1 SGHVS, CDR2 FNYEAQ. The CDR3 is made up of 12 amino acids. Some 34,000 genome equivalents of blood DNA were amplified for TRB. The data were also submitted as part of a second study, on T cell repertoires in aging, cancer and after chemotherapy.

The gene calls are TRBV7-6 and TRBJ1-1. The TCR originated in a human donor in good health. Sequencing was carried out using peripheral blood. The CDR3 spells CASSGDSTEAFF.